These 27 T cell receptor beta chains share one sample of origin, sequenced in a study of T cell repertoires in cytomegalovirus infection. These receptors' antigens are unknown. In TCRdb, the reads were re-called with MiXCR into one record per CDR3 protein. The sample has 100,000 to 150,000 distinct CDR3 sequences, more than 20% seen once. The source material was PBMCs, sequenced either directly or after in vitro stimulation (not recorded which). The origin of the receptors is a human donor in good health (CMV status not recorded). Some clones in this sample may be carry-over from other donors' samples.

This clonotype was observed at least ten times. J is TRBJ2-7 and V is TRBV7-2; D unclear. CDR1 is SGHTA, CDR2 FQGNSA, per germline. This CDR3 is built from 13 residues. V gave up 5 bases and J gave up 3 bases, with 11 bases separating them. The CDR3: CASSTVNDYEQYF. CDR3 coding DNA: TGTGCCAGCAGCACCGTGAACGACTACGAGCAGTACTTC.

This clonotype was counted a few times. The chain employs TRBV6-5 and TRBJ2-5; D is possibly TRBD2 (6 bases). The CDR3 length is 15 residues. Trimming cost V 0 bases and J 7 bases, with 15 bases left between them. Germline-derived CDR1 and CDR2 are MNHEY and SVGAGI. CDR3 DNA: TGTGCCAGCAGTTACTCACTGCGGGATGTATGGACCCAGTACTTC. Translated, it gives CASSYSLRDVWTQYF.

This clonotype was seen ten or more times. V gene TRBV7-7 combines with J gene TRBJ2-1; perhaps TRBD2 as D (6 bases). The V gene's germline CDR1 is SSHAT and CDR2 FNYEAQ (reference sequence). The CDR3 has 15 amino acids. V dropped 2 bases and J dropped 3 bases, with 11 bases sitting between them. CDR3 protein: CASSLSASDYNEQFF. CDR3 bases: TGTGCCAGCAGCTTAAGCGCTAGCGACTACAATGAGCAGTTCTTC.

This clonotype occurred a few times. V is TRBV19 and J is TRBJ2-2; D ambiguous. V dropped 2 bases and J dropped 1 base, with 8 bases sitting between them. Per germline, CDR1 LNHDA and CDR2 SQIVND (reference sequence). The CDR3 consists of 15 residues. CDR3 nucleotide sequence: TGTGCCAGTAGTATACCCCCGTTGAACACCGGGGAGCTGTTTTTT. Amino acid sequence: CASSIPPLNTGELFF.

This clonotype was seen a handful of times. In nucleotides, the CDR3 is TGTGCCAGCAGCCAAGACGACATGACCTACGAGCAGTACTTC. Translating gives CASSQDDMTYEQYF. This rearrangement joins TRBV4-2 to TRBJ2-7; no clear D. The CDR3 is 14 amino acids. V lost 0 bases to trimming and J lost 2 bases, with 8 bases between them. Germline-derived CDR1 and CDR2 are LGHNA and YNFKEQ.

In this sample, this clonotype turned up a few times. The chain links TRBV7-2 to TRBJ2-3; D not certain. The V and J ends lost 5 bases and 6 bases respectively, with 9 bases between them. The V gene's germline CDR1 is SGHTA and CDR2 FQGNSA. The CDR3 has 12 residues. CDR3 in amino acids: CASSPAFDTQYF. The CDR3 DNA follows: TGTGCCAGCAGCCCCGCTTTCGATACGCAGTATTTT.

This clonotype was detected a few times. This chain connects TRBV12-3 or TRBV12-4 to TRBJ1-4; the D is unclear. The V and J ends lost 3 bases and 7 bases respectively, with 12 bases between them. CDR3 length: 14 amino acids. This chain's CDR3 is CASSFDWGGEKLFF. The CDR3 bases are TGTGCCAGCAGTTTCGACTGGGGAGGTGAAAAACTGTTTTTT.

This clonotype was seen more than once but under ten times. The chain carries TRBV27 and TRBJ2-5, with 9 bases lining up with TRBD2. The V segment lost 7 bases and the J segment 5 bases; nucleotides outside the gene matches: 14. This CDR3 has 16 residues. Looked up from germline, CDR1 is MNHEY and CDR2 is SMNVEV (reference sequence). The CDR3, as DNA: TGTGCCAGCACAAGCTTAGCGGGAGAATGGCAGGAGACCCAGTACTTC. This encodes CASTSLAGEWQETQYF.

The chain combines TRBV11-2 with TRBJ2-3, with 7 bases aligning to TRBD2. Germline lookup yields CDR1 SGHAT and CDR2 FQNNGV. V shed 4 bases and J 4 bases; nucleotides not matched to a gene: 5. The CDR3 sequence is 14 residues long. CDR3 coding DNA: TGTGCCAGCAGCTCCGGCGGGAGTTCAGATACGCAGTATTTT. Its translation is CASSSGGSSDTQYF.

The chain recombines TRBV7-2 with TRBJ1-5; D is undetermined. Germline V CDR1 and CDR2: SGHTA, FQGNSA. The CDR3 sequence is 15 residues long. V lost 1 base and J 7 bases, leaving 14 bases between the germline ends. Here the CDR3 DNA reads TGTGCCAGCAGCTTAGGGAAAGGCATGGGACAGCCCCAGCATTTT. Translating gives CASSLGKGMGQPQHF.

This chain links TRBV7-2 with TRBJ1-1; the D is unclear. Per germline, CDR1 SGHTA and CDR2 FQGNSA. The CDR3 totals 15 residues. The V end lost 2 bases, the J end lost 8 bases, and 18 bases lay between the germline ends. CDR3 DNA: TGTGCCAGCAGCTTACTTGCCACATTCGAAGGGGAAGCTTTCTTT. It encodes CASSLLATFEGEAFF. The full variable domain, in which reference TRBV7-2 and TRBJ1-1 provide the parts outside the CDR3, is GAGVSQSPSNKVTEKGKDVELRCDPISGHTALYWYRQSLGQGLEFLIYFQGNSAPDKSGLPSDRFSAERTGGSVSTLTIQRTQQEDSAVYLCASSLLATFEGEAFFGQGTRLTVV.

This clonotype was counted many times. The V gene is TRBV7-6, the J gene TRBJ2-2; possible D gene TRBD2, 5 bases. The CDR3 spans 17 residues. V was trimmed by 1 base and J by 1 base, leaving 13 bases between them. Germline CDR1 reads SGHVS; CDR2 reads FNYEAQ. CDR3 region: CASSLGLAPLNTGELFF. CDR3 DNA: TGTGCCAGCAGCTTAGGGCTAGCCCCCCTGAACACCGGGGAGCTGTTTTTT.

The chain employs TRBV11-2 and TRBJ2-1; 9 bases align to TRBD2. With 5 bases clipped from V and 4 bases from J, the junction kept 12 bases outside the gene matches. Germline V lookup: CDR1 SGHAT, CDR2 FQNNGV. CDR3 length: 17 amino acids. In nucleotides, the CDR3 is TGTGCCAGCAGCGATAAGGGGCGGGAGGGAGATTACAATGAGCAGTTCTTC. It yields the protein CASSDKGREGDYNEQFF.

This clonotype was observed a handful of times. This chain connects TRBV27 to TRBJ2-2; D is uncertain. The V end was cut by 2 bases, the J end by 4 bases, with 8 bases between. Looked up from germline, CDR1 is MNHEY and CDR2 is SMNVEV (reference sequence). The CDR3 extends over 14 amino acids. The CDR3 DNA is TGTGCCAGCAGTTTAGGAGTCCTCACCGGGGAGCTGTTTTTT. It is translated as CASSLGVLTGELFF.

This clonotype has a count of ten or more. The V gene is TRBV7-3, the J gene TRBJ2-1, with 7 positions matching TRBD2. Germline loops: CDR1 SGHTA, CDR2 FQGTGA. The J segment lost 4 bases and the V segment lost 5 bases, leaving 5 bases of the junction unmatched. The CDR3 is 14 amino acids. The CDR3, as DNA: TGTGCCAGCAGCCGAACGGGGGGTTACAATGAGCAGTTCTTC. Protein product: CASSRTGGYNEQFF. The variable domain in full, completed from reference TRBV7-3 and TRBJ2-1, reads GAGVSQTPSNKVTEKGKYVELRCDPISGHTALYWYRQSLGQGPEFLIYFQGTGAADDSGLPNDRFFAVRPEGSVSTLKIQRTERGDSAVYLCASSRTGGYNEQFFGPGTRLTVL.

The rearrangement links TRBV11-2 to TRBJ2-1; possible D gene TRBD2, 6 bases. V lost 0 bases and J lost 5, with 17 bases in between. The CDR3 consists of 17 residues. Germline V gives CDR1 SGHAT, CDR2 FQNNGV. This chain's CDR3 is CASSLDQLAEPNNEQFF. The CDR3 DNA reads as TGTGCCAGCAGCTTAGACCAACTAGCCGAACCAAACAATGAGCAGTTCTTC.

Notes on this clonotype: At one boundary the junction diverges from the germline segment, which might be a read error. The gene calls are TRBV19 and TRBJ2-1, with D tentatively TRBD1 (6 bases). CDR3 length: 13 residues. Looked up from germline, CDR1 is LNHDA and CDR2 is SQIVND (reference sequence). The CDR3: CTSSITGLNEQFF. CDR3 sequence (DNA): TGTACCAGTAGTATTACAGGGTTGAATGAGCAGTTCTTC.

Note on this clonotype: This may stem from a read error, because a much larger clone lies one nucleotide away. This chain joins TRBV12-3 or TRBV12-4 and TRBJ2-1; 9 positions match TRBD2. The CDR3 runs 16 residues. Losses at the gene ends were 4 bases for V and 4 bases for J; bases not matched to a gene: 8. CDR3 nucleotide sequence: TGTGCCAGCAGTTCCCTAGCGGGAAGGGTTTACAATGAGCAGTTCTTC. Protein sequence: CASSSLAGRVYNEQFF.

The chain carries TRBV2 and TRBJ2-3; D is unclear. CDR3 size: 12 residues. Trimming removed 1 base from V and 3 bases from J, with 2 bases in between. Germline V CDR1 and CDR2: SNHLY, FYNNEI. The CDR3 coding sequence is TGTGCCAGCAGTGAAGGTACAGATACGCAGTATTTT. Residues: CASSEGTDTQYF.

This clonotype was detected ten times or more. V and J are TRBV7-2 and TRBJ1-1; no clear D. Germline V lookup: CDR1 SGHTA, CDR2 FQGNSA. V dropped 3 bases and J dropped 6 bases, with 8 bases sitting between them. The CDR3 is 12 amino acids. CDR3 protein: CASSFTWAEAFF. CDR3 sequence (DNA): TGTGCCAGCAGCTTCACTTGGGCTGAAGCTTTCTTT.

CDR3 bases: TGCGCCAGCAGCCAAGTTTCGAGGGGTTCCGATACGCAGTATTTT. Its protein product is CASSQVSRGSDTQYF. The gene calls are TRBV4-3 and TRBJ2-3, with D tentatively TRBD1 or TRBD2 (5 bases each). The CDR3 contains 15 residues. The V gene lost 1 base and the J gene lost 6 bases, with 14 bases spanning the gap. The germline V gene has CDR1 LGHNA and CDR2 YSLEER.

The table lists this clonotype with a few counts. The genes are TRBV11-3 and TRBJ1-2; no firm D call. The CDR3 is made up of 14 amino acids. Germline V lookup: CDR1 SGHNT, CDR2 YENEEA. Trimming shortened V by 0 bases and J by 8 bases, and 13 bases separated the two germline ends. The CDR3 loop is CASSLDPAAKGYTF. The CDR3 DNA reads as TGTGCCAGCAGCTTAGACCCCGCCGCAAAGGGCTACACCTTC. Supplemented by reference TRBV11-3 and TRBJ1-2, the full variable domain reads EAGVVQSPRYKIIEKKQPVAFWCNPISGHNTLYWYLQNLGQGPELLIRYENEEAVDDSQLPKDRFSAERLKGVDSTLKIQPAELGDSAVYLCASSLDPAAKGYTFGSGTRLTVV.

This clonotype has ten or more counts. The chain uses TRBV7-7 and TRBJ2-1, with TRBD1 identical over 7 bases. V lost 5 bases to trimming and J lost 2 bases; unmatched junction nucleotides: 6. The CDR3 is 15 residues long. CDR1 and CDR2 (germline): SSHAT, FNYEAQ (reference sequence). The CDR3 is CASSHRDSTYNEQFF. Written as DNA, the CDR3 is TGTGCCAGCAGCCACCGGGACAGTACCTACAATGAGCAGTTCTTC.

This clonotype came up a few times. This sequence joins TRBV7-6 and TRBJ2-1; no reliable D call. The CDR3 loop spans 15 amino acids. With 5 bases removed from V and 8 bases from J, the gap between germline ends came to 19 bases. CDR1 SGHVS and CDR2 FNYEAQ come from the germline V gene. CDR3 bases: TGTGCCAGCAGCCCAACCCCGAGTTTTATCGATGAGCAGTTCTTC. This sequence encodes CASSPTPSFIDEQFF.

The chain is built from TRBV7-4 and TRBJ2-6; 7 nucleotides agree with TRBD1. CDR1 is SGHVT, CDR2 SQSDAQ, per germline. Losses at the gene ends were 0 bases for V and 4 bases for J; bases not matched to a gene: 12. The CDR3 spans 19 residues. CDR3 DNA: TGTGCCAGCAGCTTAGCAACTGACAGGGCATCTTCCGGGGCCAACGTCCTGACTTTC. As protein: CASSLATDRASSGANVLTF.

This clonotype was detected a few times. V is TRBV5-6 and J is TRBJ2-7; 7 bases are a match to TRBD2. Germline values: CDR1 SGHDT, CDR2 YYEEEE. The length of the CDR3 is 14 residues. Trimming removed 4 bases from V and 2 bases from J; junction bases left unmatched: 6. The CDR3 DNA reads TGTGCCAGCAGCGTGGGACTACCACCCTACGAGCAGTACGTC. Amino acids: CASSVGLPPYEQYV.

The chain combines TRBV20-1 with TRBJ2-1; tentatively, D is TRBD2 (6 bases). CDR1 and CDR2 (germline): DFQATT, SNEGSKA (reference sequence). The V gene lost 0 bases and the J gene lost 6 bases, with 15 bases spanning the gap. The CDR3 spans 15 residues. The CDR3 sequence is CSARDPKSGGNEQFF. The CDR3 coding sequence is TGCAGTGCTAGAGATCCGAAGTCCGGGGGCAATGAGCAGTTCTTC.